This entry features one TCR beta chain sequence. Participants' own reports of clinical history determined their cohort assignment. This record belongs to a study of blood T cell repertoires in COVID-19. Across the study: Sample material is recorded as cDNA or gDNA derived from T cells, B-cell-depleted T cells, or PBMCs.

The CDR3 consists of 12 residues. Germline V gene sequence: CDR1 SGHDN, CDR2 FVKESK. Trimming stripped 6 bases from V and 6 bases from J, with 12 bases between. Sequenced by immunoSEQ multiplex PCR; TCRdb stores in-frame clones only, minus some. The sample contains 250,000 to 350,000 clones, 88% of which appear only once. The V gene is TRBV14, the J gene TRBJ2-7, with D unclear. The TCR sequence derives from a woman in her 30s who had recovered from COVID-19. Sequenced input: PBMCs or T cells enriched from blood (not recorded which). The CDR3 DNA reads as TGTGCCAGCAGGGGTAGTTCAGGCGAGCAGTACTTC. It is translated as CASRGSSGEQYF.